Each of the 30 T cell receptor beta chains below was sequenced from the same sample in a study of identical twins. Each CDR3 protein gets one entry after TCRdb re-called the 5' RACE reads with MiXCR. Among some 230,000 distinct CDR3 sequences listed, about 6.7% were seen once. These data were also filed under a second study, of T cells expressing NK-cell markers.

Sequenced material: CD8+ T cells sorted from blood. These receptors came from a young woman in good health.

The gene calls are TRBV7-9 and TRBJ2-1, with 12 bases identical to TRBD2. Germline loops: CDR1 SEHNR, CDR2 FQNEAQ (reference sequence). This CDR3 region has 13 residues. The ends lost 1 base at V and 15 bases at J; junction bases unmatched: 4. DNA of the CDR3: TGTGCCAGCAGCTTAGGGACTAGCGGGACGGGGTTCTTC. Translating it yields CASSLGTSGTGFF.

The V and J genes are TRBV27 and TRBJ2-7; 7 bases line up with TRBD1. V shed 5 bases and J 3 bases; nucleotides not matched to a gene: 7. The CDR3 has 14 amino acids. Germline values: CDR1 MNHEY, CDR2 SMNVEV (reference sequence). The DNA of the CDR3 is TGTGCCAGCAGTCCCATGGGGGACAGCTACGAGCAGTACTTC. As protein: CASSPMGDSYEQYF.

CDR3 sequence: CASTRQGATEAFF. Here the CDR3 DNA reads TGTGCCTCCACCCGGCAGGGGGCCACTGAAGCTTTCTTT. The chain uses TRBV3-1 and TRBJ1-1; 8 nucleotides line up with TRBD1. Trimming at V came to 11 bases and at J to 4 bases, leaving 9 bases not matched to a gene. The germline gives CDR1 LGHDT, CDR2 YNNKEL (reference sequence). The CDR3 covers 13 residues.

The rearrangement joins TRBV29-1 to TRBJ2-7; D is perhaps TRBD1 or TRBD2 (7 bases each). The germline gives CDR1 SQVTM, CDR2 ANQGSEA. The CDR3 totals 16 residues. Trimming removed 0 bases at V and 3 bases at J, with 18 bases between. Written as DNA, the CDR3 is TGCAGCGTTGAAGATGCATCAACCAGGGGGGGCTACGAGCAGTACTTC. It is translated as CSVEDASTRGGYEQYF.

This clonotype came up a few times. The chain carries TRBV6-5 and TRBJ2-3; D not certain. The CDR3 sequence is 16 residues long. The germline gives CDR1 MNHEY, CDR2 SVGAGI. V lost 0 bases to trimming and J lost 1 base, with 11 bases between them. The CDR3 loop is CASSYSEQVGTDTQYF. The CDR3 DNA is TGTGCCAGCAGTTACTCGGAGCAGGTGGGCACAGATACGCAGTATTTT.

The chain has TRBV6-1 and TRBJ1-2; D call uncertain. Germline-derived CDR1 and CDR2 are MNHNS and SASEGT. V lost 7 bases to trimming and J lost 8 bases, with 11 bases between them. The CDR3 spans 11 residues. The CDR3 DNA follows: TGTGCCAGCATATCCAGCGGGGGCTACACCTTC. The encoded protein is CASISSGGYTF.

The rearrangement uses TRBV9 and TRBJ1-2, with a tentative D call TRBD1 (5 bases). The CDR3 has 17 amino acids. Between the trimmed V and J ends, which lost 3 bases and 2 bases, there was a span of 20 bases. Germline V lookup: CDR1 SGDLS, CDR2 YYNGEE. The CDR3 spells CASSDPLSGHINYGYTF. The DNA of the CDR3 is TGTGCCAGCAGCGACCCTCTATCCGGACATATAAACTATGGCTACACCTTC.

This clonotype has only a few counts. The chain couples TRBV29-1 to TRBJ2-6; D gene uncertain. V gave up 5 bases and J gave up 2 bases, with 13 bases separating them. CDR1 and CDR2 from the germline V gene are SQVTM and ANQGSEA. The CDR3 sequence is 15 residues long. CDR3 DNA: TGCAGCGTTATTAGATATAAAGCTGGGGCCAACGTCCTGACTTTC. Translating gives CSVIRYKAGANVLTF.

The V call is TRBV9, the J call TRBJ1-3; unclear D gene. The germline V gene has CDR1 SGDLS and CDR2 YYNGEE. The CDR3 runs to 15 residues. Trimming pared 3 bases from V and 1 base from J, leaving 11 bases between. This chain's CDR3 is CASSAHTDSGNTIYF. As DNA, the CDR3 is TGTGCCAGCAGCGCTCACACGGATTCTGGAAACACCATATATTTT.

Only a few counts were recorded for this clonotype. V is TRBV15 and J is TRBJ1-5; D call uncertain. Germline V gene data show CDR1 as LNHNV and CDR2 as YYDKDF (reference sequence). The CDR3 length is 12 residues. V lost 3 bases and J lost 2, with 2 bases in between. The CDR3, as DNA: TGTGCCACCAGCAGCGGCAATCAGCCCCAGCATTTT. Protein product: CATSSGNQPQHF.

This clonotype has more than one count but fewer than ten. The gene calls are TRBV11-2 and TRBJ2-7; 7 bases map to TRBD2. V lost 5 bases to trimming and J lost 5 bases; unmatched junction nucleotides: 15. Germline CDR1 and CDR2: SGHAT and FQNNGV. The CDR3 is made up of 16 amino acids. The CDR3 here is CASSRLGGVPWDEQYF. DNA for the CDR3: TGTGCCAGCAGCCGACTGGGGGGGGTCCCCTGGGACGAGCAGTACTTC.

This clonotype has at least ten counts. The rearrangement joins TRBV29-1 to TRBJ2-1; 10 nucleotides agree with TRBD2. Germline trimming cut 5 bases from V and 6 bases from J; bases unmatched to any gene: 13. Germline-derived CDR1 and CDR2 are SQVTM and ANQGSEA. The CDR3 runs to 16 residues. CDR3 DNA: TGCAGCGTTCGGGCTGGGACTAGCGAGCCCTTCAATGAGCAGTTCTTC. Protein product: CSVRAGTSEPFNEQFF.

This clonotype was recorded many times. Given a much more abundant clone one base away, this may be a read error. V is TRBV7-8 and J is TRBJ2-7; 15 bases are shared with TRBD2. The trim removed 5 bases at V and 5 bases at J, leaving 13 bases unmatched. The CDR3 has 18 amino acids. CDR1 and CDR2 from the germline V gene are SGHVS and FQNEAQ. The CDR3 here is CASSRGLAGGPLFHEQYF. In DNA form, the CDR3 reads TGTGCCAGCAGCAGGGGACTAGCGGGGGGCCCCCTATTCCACGAGCAGTACTTC.

This clonotype turned up a few times. The gene calls are TRBV7-9 and TRBJ1-3, with unresolved D. Germline-derived CDR1 and CDR2 are SEHNR and FQNEAQ (reference sequence). Trimming took 5 bases from V and 4 from J, leaving 6 bases between them. The CDR3 totals 12 residues. CDR3 region: CASSGRGNTIYF. CDR3 DNA: TGTGCCAGCAGCGGTAGAGGAAACACCATATATTTT.

The chain combines TRBV28 with TRBJ2-3; D call uncertain. Trimming removed 5 bases at V and 2 bases at J, with 11 bases between. In germline, CDR1 is MDHEN, CDR2 SYDVKM. The CDR3 contains 14 residues. Here the CDR3 reads CASSGRLSTDTQYF. CDR3 coding DNA: TGTGCCAGCAGTGGCCGACTCTCCACAGATACGCAGTATTTT.

This clonotype was seen more than once but under ten times. The chain joins TRBV9 to TRBJ2-1; TRBD2 aligns across 11 bases. The CDR3 spans 15 residues. Unmatched junction bases numbered 5, after V lost 2 bases and J lost 7 bases. Germline CDR1 and CDR2: SGDLS and YYNGEE. CDR3 region: CASSVGGLAVNEQFF. CDR3 in DNA: TGTGCCAGCAGCGTTGGGGGACTAGCGGTTAATGAGCAGTTCTTC.

This clonotype has more than one count but fewer than ten. The genes are TRBV6-1 and TRBJ2-5; 13 nucleotides match TRBD2. The junction had 9 bases not matched to a gene; V was cut back by 4 bases and J by 1 base. The germline CDR1 and CDR2 sequences are MNHNS and SASEGT. This CDR3 spans 18 amino acids. The CDR3 is CASSALLGLAGLQETQYF. The DNA for the CDR3 is TGTGCCAGCAGTGCGCTCTTGGGACTAGCGGGGCTCCAAGAGACCCAGTACTTC.

The chain employs TRBV19 and TRBJ2-1; D is uncertain. The V gene lost 1 base and the J gene lost 10 bases, with 8 bases spanning the gap. CDR3 length: 12 amino acids. The germline V gene has CDR1 LNHDA and CDR2 SQIVND (reference sequence). The CDR3 DNA follows: TGTGCCAGTAGTATAGGGGCGTCGGAGCAGTTCTTC. As protein: CASSIGASEQFF.

There are many counts of this clonotype. The chain combines TRBV20-1 with TRBJ2-7, with TRBD2 matching over 9 bases. Germline V gene lookup returns CDR1 DFQATT and CDR2 SNEGSKA (reference sequence). V was pared by 3 bases and J by 5 bases, with 11 bases of the junction left unmatched. The CDR3 is 15 amino acids. CDR3 in amino acids: CSASGTSGLQDEQYF. The CDR3 DNA reads as TGCAGTGCTAGTGGTACTAGCGGGTTGCAAGACGAGCAGTACTTC.

This clonotype showed up many times. The J gene is TRBJ2-1, the V gene TRBV11-2; TRBD1 aligns across 12 bases. The length of the CDR3 is 16 residues. Germline V lookup: CDR1 SGHAT, CDR2 FQNNGV. With 5 bases clipped from V and 6 bases from J, the junction kept 8 bases outside the gene matches. CDR3 sequence: CASSRDRGRQRNEQFF. The CDR3 coding sequence is TGTGCCAGCAGCCGGGACAGGGGGCGCCAGCGCAATGAGCAGTTCTTC.

This clonotype turned up a few times. Its ends do not fully match the called genes, so a read error is possible. V usage is TRBV7-8 and J usage is TRBJ2-7; D is undetermined. The germline CDR1 and CDR2 sequences are SGHVS and FQNEAQ. CDR3 length: 13 amino acids. CDR3 DNA: TGTGCCAGCAGCCCCCCCGAGACTGCCTCTCGGGACTTC. Encoded protein: CASSPPETASRDF.

This clonotype was found a few times. The chain links TRBV19 to TRBJ2-5, with D possibly being TRBD1 (5 bases). Germline CDR1 is LNHDA and CDR2 is SQIVND (reference sequence). The CDR3 spans 15 residues. V was clipped by 8 bases and J by 5 bases, with 21 bases between them. CDR3 nucleotides: TGTGCCAGTTCCTATGGGGCGAGTTTAGATGAGACCCAGTACTTC. Its protein product is CASSYGASLDETQYF.

This clonotype was found many times. V is TRBV2 and J is TRBJ2-5, with 11 bases lining up with TRBD2. Germline V gives CDR1 SNHLY, CDR2 FYNNEI. Unmatched junction bases numbered 11, after V lost 6 bases and J lost 5 bases. The CDR3 sequence is 16 residues long. The CDR3, as DNA: TGTGCCAGCAGCGGGACTAGCGGCCCATTAAGGGAGACCCAGTACTTC. It encodes CASSGTSGPLRETQYF.

This clonotype was recorded at least ten times. This sequence joins TRBV2 and TRBJ2-1, with 7 bases aligning to TRBD1. Germline assignment: CDR1 SNHLY and CDR2 FYNNEI. The CDR3 loop spans 14 amino acids. V was pared by 7 bases and J by 3 bases, with 6 bases of the junction left unmatched. For the CDR3, the DNA is TGTGCCAGCAAGACCGGGACAGACTACAATGAGCAGTTCTTC. It translates to CASKTGTDYNEQFF.

The gene calls are TRBV14 and TRBJ1-2; D uncertain. Per the germline V gene, CDR1 is SGHDN and CDR2 is FVKESK. The germline V and J ends were trimmed by 0 bases and 6 bases, with 8 bases remaining between them. The CDR3 is 13 residues long. The CDR3 spells CASSQDRRHGYTF. As DNA, the CDR3 is TGTGCCAGCAGCCAAGATCGGCGTCATGGCTACACCTTC.

This clonotype was picked up many times. This chain uses TRBV7-9 with TRBJ2-3; 7 nucleotides match TRBD2. Trimming removed 3 bases from V and 7 bases from J; junction bases left unmatched: 1. Per the germline V gene, CDR1 is SEHNR and CDR2 is FQNEAQ (reference sequence). The CDR3 loop spans 12 amino acids. The CDR3 DNA is TGTGCCAGCAGCTTGGGGACTAATACGCAGTATTTT. Translating gives CASSLGTNTQYF.

The genes are TRBV27 and TRBJ2-1, with TRBD2 matching over 11 bases. Germline CDR1 is MNHEY and CDR2 is SMNVEV (reference sequence). V was clipped by 3 bases and J by 1 base; unmatched bases: 5. The CDR3 length is 17 residues. CDR3: CASSFLAGGGSYNEQFF. CDR3 in DNA: TGTGCCAGCAGTTTTCTAGCGGGAGGAGGGTCCTACAATGAGCAGTTCTTC.

The chain uses TRBV7-9 and TRBJ2-7; D is ambiguous. The germline CDR1 and CDR2 sequences are SEHNR and FQNEAQ (reference sequence). The CDR3 contains 13 residues. V was trimmed by 5 bases and J by 6 bases, leaving 14 bases between them. The CDR3 DNA follows: TGTGCCAGCAGCGCGCCCATTGAGCCCGAGCAGTACTTC. Its translation is CASSAPIEPEQYF.

This clonotype was picked up a small number of times. V gene TRBV3-1 combines with J gene TRBJ1-5, with 8 bases lining up with TRBD1. V shed 0 bases, J shed 6 bases, and the junction held 13 bases outside the gene matches. Germline CDR1 reads LGHDT; CDR2 reads YNNKEL (reference sequence). This CDR3 spans 18 amino acids. The CDR3 loop reads CASSQDLPRTGFPQPQHF. The DNA of the CDR3 is TGTGCCAGCAGCCAAGATCTACCCCGGACAGGGTTTCCTCAGCCCCAGCATTTT.

This clonotype was picked up a small number of times. V gene TRBV5-1 combines with J gene TRBJ2-1, with D unresolved. From germline, CDR1 is SGHRS and CDR2 YFSETQ. Trimming shortened V by 0 bases and J by 3 bases, and 7 bases separated the two germline ends. The CDR3 runs to 14 residues. As DNA, the CDR3 is TGCGCCAGCAGCTTGGACAGCGTCTACAATGAGCAGTTCTTC. Translation gives CASSLDSVYNEQFF.